The source of this T cell receptor beta chain is a study of CD8+CD57+ T cells in acquired aplastic anemia. The sequenced patients had an expansion of CD8+CD57+ cells seen by flow cytometry. Trimming stripped 6 bases from V and 4 bases from J, with 16 bases between. There are 15 residues in the CDR3. This clonotype was observed a few times. Both TCR beta VDJ combination and CDR3 sequence profiling were carried out. Genomic DNA was the template for this profiling. MiXCR, run by TCRdb on the reads, gives a single entry per CDR3 protein. The data contain approximately 200,000 distinct CDR3 sequences, approximately 51% of them seen just once; the ten biggest clones take up just under 20%.

This TCR came from a human donor with aplastic anemia. V usage is TRBV12-3 or TRBV12-4 and J usage is TRBJ2-1; TRBD2 might be the D (6 bases). The sample consisted of sorted CD4+, CD8+, or CD8+CD57+ T cells (not recorded which) from PBMCs. The CDR3 DNA follows: TGTGCCAGCAGCCCTTGGGGGGACTTATACAATGAGCAGTTCTTC. Its translation: CASSPWGDLYNEQFF.